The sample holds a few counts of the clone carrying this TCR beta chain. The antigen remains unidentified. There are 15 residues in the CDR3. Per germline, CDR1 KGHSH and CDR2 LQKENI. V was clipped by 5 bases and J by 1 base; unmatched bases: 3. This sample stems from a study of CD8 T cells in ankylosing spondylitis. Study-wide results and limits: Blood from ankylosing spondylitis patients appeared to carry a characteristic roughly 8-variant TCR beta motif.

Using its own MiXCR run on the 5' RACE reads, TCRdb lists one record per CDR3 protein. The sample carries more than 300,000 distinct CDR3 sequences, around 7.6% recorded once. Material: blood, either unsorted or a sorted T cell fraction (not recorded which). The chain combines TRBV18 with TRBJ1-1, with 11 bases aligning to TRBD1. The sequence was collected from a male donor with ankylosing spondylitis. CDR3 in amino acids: CASSTGQGANTEAFF. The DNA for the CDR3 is TGTGCCAGCTCAACCGGACAGGGGGCGAACACTGAAGCTTTCTTT.